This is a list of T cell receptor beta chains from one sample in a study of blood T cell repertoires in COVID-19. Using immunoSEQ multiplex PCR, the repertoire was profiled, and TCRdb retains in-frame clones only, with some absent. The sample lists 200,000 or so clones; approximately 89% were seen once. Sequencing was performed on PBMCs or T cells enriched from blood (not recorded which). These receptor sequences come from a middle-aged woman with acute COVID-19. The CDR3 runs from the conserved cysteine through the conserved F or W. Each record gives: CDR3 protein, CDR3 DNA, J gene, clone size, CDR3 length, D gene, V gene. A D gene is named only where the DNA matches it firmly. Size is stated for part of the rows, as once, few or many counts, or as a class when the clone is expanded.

CDR3aa: CASSFYGQGEETQYF
CDR3nt: TGTGCCAGCAGTTTTTATGGACAGGGGGAAGAGACCCAGTACTTC
j_gene: TRBJ2-5
abundance: NA
len: 15
d_gene: TRBD1
v_gene: TRBV27

CDR3aa: CATSRIGDNNEQFF
CDR3nt: TGTGCCACCAGCAGAATAGGGGATAACAATGAGCAGTTCTTC
j_gene: TRBJ2-1
abundance: NA
len: 14
d_gene: NA
v_gene: TRBV15

CDR3aa: CASSEREGYTF
CDR3nt: TGTGCCAGCAGTGAGAGAGAAGGCTACACCTTC
j_gene: TRBJ1-2
abundance: once
len: 11
d_gene: NA
v_gene: TRBV2

CDR3aa: CASSLQMAGGGGYTF
CDR3nt: TGTGCCAGCAGTTTACAAATGGCAGGGGGCGGGGGCTACACCTTC
j_gene: TRBJ1-2
abundance: NA
len: 15
d_gene: TRBD1
v_gene: TRBV28

CDR3aa: CATSRGQGTEAFF
CDR3nt: TGTGCCACCAGCAGAGGACAGGGCACTGAAGCTTTCTTT
j_gene: TRBJ1-1
abundance: NA
len: 13
d_gene: TRBD1
v_gene: TRBV15

CDR3aa: CASSPRVKRSTGELFF
CDR3nt: TGTGCCAGCTCACCAAGAGTCAAAAGGAGCACCGGGGAGCTGTTTTTT
j_gene: TRBJ2-2
abundance: NA
len: 16
d_gene: NA
v_gene: TRBV18

CDR3aa: CASSLLAGDYTDTQYF
CDR3nt: TGTGCCAGCAGTTTATTAGCGGGGGATTACACAGATACGCAGTATTTT
j_gene: TRBJ2-3
abundance: NA
len: 16
d_gene: TRBD2
v_gene: TRBV27

CDR3aa: CATSIQRGNEKLFF
CDR3nt: TGTGCCACCAGCATCCAACGGGGGAATGAAAAACTGTTTTTT
j_gene: TRBJ1-4
abundance: NA
len: 14
d_gene: NA
v_gene: TRBV15

CDR3aa: CASSQDRGTLKTQYF
CDR3nt: TGTGCCAGCAGCCAAGATCGCGGGACTCTAAAAACCCAGTACTTC
j_gene: TRBJ2-5
abundance: NA
len: 15
d_gene: NA
v_gene: TRBV3-1/TRBV3-2

CDR3aa: CASDRGTGELFF
CDR3nt: TGTGCCTCGGACAGGGGGACCGGGGAGCTGTTTTTT
j_gene: TRBJ2-2
abundance: NA
len: 12
d_gene: TRBD1
v_gene: TRBV30

CDR3aa: CASSFDRVDEQYF
CDR3nt: TGTGCCAGCAGCTTCGACAGGGTGGACGAGCAGTACTTC
j_gene: TRBJ2-7
abundance: NA
len: 13
d_gene: TRBD1
v_gene: TRBV7-2

CDR3aa: CASSSPGQLNYGYTF
CDR3nt: TGTGCCAGCAGCTCACCGGGACAGCTTAACTATGGCTACACCTTC
j_gene: TRBJ1-2
abundance: NA
len: 15
d_gene: TRBD1
v_gene: TRBV7-8

CDR3aa: CASSQGDRALYEQYF
CDR3nt: TGCGCCAGCAGCCAAGGTGACAGGGCCCTCTACGAGCAGTACTTC
j_gene: TRBJ2-7
abundance: NA
len: 15
d_gene: TRBD1
v_gene: TRBV4-3

CDR3aa: CASRPGTSGTGGQFF
CDR3nt: TGTGCCAGCAGACCTGGGACTAGCGGGACCGGCGGGCAGTTCTTC
j_gene: TRBJ2-1
abundance: NA
len: 15
d_gene: TRBD2
v_gene: TRBV28

CDR3aa: CASSLSLPGQGSEQYF
CDR3nt: TGTGCCAGCTCACTTAGTTTACCGGGACAGGGAAGCGAGCAGTACTTC
j_gene: TRBJ2-7
abundance: few
len: 16
d_gene: TRBD1
v_gene: TRBV18

CDR3aa: CSVVHPTGELFF
CDR3nt: TGCAGCGTTGTCCATCCCACCGGGGAGCTGTTTTTT
j_gene: TRBJ2-2
abundance: NA
len: 12
d_gene: NA
v_gene: TRBV29-1

CDR3aa: CASSQDRNGGNTIYF
CDR3nt: TGTGCCAGCAGCCAAGACAGGAATGGAGGAAACACCATATATTTT
j_gene: TRBJ1-3
abundance: NA
len: 15
d_gene: NA
v_gene: TRBV4-2

CDR3aa: CASSKGAATNEKLFF
CDR3nt: TGTGCCAGTAGTAAAGGGGCAGCAACTAATGAAAAACTGTTTTTT
j_gene: TRBJ1-4
abundance: NA
len: 15
d_gene: NA
v_gene: TRBV19

CDR3aa: CASSSRLTSGRVTGELFF
CDR3nt: TGTGCCAGCAGCTCGCGCTTGACTAGCGGGAGGGTAACCGGGGAGCTGTTTTTT
j_gene: TRBJ2-2
abundance: NA
len: 18
d_gene: TRBD2
v_gene: TRBV7-2

CDR3aa: CASSPRLAGGQYF
CDR3nt: TGTGCCAGCAGTCCCCGACTAGCGGGGGGGCAGTACTTC
j_gene: TRBJ2-7
abundance: NA
len: 13
d_gene: TRBD2
v_gene: TRBV27

CDR3aa: CASSFQGSSNEKLFF
CDR3nt: TGCGCCAGCAGCTTTCAGGGCAGCTCTAATGAAAAACTGTTTTTT
j_gene: TRBJ1-4
abundance: NA
len: 15
d_gene: NA
v_gene: TRBV5-1

CDR3aa: CAISEPQRERSPLHF
CDR3nt: TGTGCCATCAGTGAGCCCCAAAGGGAGAGATCACCCCTCCACTTT
j_gene: TRBJ1-6
abundance: once
len: 15
d_gene: NA
v_gene: TRBV10-3

CDR3aa: CAWSPTSGIRETQYF
CDR3nt: TGTGCCTGGAGTCCGACTAGCGGGATCCGGGAGACCCAGTACTTC
j_gene: TRBJ2-5
abundance: NA
len: 15
d_gene: TRBD2
v_gene: TRBV30

CDR3aa: CAWSVTRTSGRVYEQYF
CDR3nt: TGTGCCTGGAGTGTAACGAGGACTAGCGGGAGGGTCTACGAGCAGTACTTC
j_gene: TRBJ2-7
abundance: NA
len: 17
d_gene: TRBD2
v_gene: TRBV30

CDR3aa: CASSEWGTSGRVVF
CDR3nt: TGTGCCAGTAGTGAGTGGGGAACTAGCGGGAGAGTAGTCTTC
j_gene: TRBJ2-1
abundance: NA
len: 14
d_gene: TRBD2
v_gene: TRBV19

CDR3aa: CASSEGLGTGIHEQYF
CDR3nt: TGTGCCAGCAGTGAAGGTCTGGGGACAGGGATCCACGAGCAGTACTTC
j_gene: TRBJ2-7
abundance: NA
len: 16
d_gene: TRBD1
v_gene: TRBV6-1

CDR3aa: CASSLTDRAGGNQPQHF
CDR3nt: TGTGCCAGCAGCTTGACCGACAGGGCGGGTGGCAATCAGCCCCAGCATTTT
j_gene: TRBJ1-5
abundance: once
len: 17
d_gene: TRBD1
v_gene: TRBV7-8

CDR3aa: CASTLGTGGNYGYTF
CDR3nt: TGTGCCAGCACCTTGGGGACAGGGGGCAACTATGGCTACACCTTC
j_gene: TRBJ1-2
abundance: NA
len: 15
d_gene: TRBD1
v_gene: TRBV7-9

CDR3aa: CATNEGRGYQETQYF
CDR3nt: TGTGCCACAAATGAGGGCCGGGGGTACCAAGAGACCCAGTACTTC
j_gene: TRBJ2-5
abundance: few
len: 15
d_gene: NA
v_gene: TRBV19

CDR3aa: CSVEAGSGGYEQYF
CDR3nt: TGCAGCGTTGAAGCCGGTAGCGGGGGTTACGAGCAGTACTTC
j_gene: TRBJ2-7
abundance: NA
len: 14
d_gene: TRBD2
v_gene: TRBV29-1

CDR3aa: CASSMGGVSQPQHF
CDR3nt: TGTGCCAGCTCCATGGGGGGGGTTAGTCAGCCCCAGCATTTT
j_gene: TRBJ1-5
abundance: few
len: 14
d_gene: NA
v_gene: TRBV9

CDR3aa: CASSQGTGAGYEQYF
CDR3nt: TGCGCCAGCAGCCAAGGGACAGGGGCTGGCTACGAGCAGTACTTC
j_gene: TRBJ2-7
abundance: NA
len: 15
d_gene: TRBD1
v_gene: TRBV4-1

CDR3aa: CASSFIGGGFSPLHF
CDR3nt: TGTGCCAGCAGCTTTATTGGGGGCGGGTTTTCACCCCTCCACTTT
j_gene: TRBJ1-6
abundance: NA
len: 15
d_gene: NA
v_gene: TRBV7-9

CDR3aa: CASSLQLVGTDTQYF
CDR3nt: TGTGCCAGCAGCTTACAGCTAGTTGGGACAGATACGCAGTATTTT
j_gene: TRBJ2-3
abundance: NA
len: 15
d_gene: NA
v_gene: TRBV7-2

CDR3aa: CASSLWANTEAFF
CDR3nt: TGTGCCAGCAGTTTATGGGCGAACACTGAAGCTTTCTTT
j_gene: TRBJ1-1
abundance: NA
len: 13
d_gene: NA
v_gene: TRBV28

CDR3aa: CASRWDSTMNTEAFF
CDR3nt: TGTGCCAGCCGCTGGGACAGCACAATGAACACTGAAGCTTTCTTT
j_gene: TRBJ1-1
abundance: NA
len: 15
d_gene: TRBD1
v_gene: TRBV25-1

CDR3aa: CASSPLRSSYNEQFF
CDR3nt: TGTGCCAGCAGCCCCTTGAGGAGCTCCTACAATGAGCAGTTCTTC
j_gene: TRBJ2-1
abundance: NA
len: 15
d_gene: NA
v_gene: TRBV7-9

CDR3aa: CASSVRGTANQPQHF
CDR3nt: TGTGCCAGTAGTGTCCGGGGGACAGCCAATCAGCCCCAGCATTTT
j_gene: TRBJ1-5
abundance: NA
len: 15
d_gene: TRBD1
v_gene: TRBV19

CDR3aa: CASSQDPQGTEAFF
CDR3nt: TGTGCCAGCAGCCAAGATCCCCAGGGCACTGAAGCTTTCTTT
j_gene: TRBJ1-1
abundance: NA
len: 14
d_gene: NA
v_gene: TRBV4-2

CDR3aa: CASSGLFTGELFF
CDR3nt: TGTGCCAGCAGCGGACTTTTCACCGGGGAGCTGTTTTTT
j_gene: TRBJ2-2
abundance: NA
len: 13
d_gene: NA
v_gene: TRBV5-8

CDR3aa: CASSPVGDTFGYTF
CDR3nt: TGTGCCAGTAGCCCCGTGGGGGACACCTTTGGCTACACCTTC
j_gene: TRBJ1-2
abundance: few
len: 14
d_gene: NA
v_gene: TRBV19

CDR3aa: CASNLAGGVSGELFF
CDR3nt: TGTGCCAGCAACCTAGCGGGAGGGGTGTCCGGGGAGCTGTTTTTT
j_gene: TRBJ2-2
abundance: NA
len: 15
d_gene: TRBD2
v_gene: TRBV7-9

CDR3aa: CASCNRAGNEKLFF
CDR3nt: TGTGCCAGCTGTAACAGGGCTGGTAATGAAAAACTGTTTTTT
j_gene: TRBJ1-4
abundance: few
len: 14
d_gene: NA
v_gene: TRBV3-1/TRBV3-2

CDR3aa: CSAGTGANTEAFF
CDR3nt: TGCAGCGCAGGGACAGGAGCGAACACTGAAGCTTTCTTT
j_gene: TRBJ1-1
abundance: NA
len: 13
d_gene: TRBD1
v_gene: TRBV29-1

CDR3aa: CASSYARDRQETQYF
CDR3nt: TGTGCCAGCAGTTACGCCCGGGACAGGCAAGAGACCCAGTACTTC
j_gene: TRBJ2-5
abundance: NA
len: 15
d_gene: TRBD1
v_gene: TRBV6-5

CDR3aa: CASSQRQFTSTSTDTQYF
CDR3nt: TGTGCCAGCAGCCAACGACAGTTCACATCCACTAGCACAGATACGCAGTATTTT
j_gene: TRBJ2-3
abundance: NA
len: 18
d_gene: NA
v_gene: TRBV7-8

CDR3aa: CASSPQQGNTEAFF
CDR3nt: TGTGCCAGCTCACCACAACAGGGGAACACTGAAGCTTTCTTT
j_gene: TRBJ1-1
abundance: NA
len: 14
d_gene: NA
v_gene: TRBV18

CDR3aa: CASRAGVNEQFF
CDR3nt: TGCGCCAGCAGGGCAGGGGTCAATGAGCAGTTCTTC
j_gene: TRBJ2-1
abundance: NA
len: 12
d_gene: NA
v_gene: TRBV5-1

CDR3aa: CASSWPSGGGQFF
CDR3nt: TGTGCCAGCAGTTGGCCTAGCGGCGGGGGGCAGTTCTTC
j_gene: TRBJ2-1
abundance: NA
len: 13
d_gene: TRBD2
v_gene: TRBV6-5

CDR3aa: CASSPYGGATDTQYF
CDR3nt: TGTGCCAGCAGTCCCTACGGGGGGGCCACAGATACGCAGTATTTT
j_gene: TRBJ2-3
abundance: NA
len: 15
d_gene: TRBD2
v_gene: TRBV28

CDR3aa: CASSPSLGGYNEQFF
CDR3nt: TGTGCCAGCAGCCCCAGTCTGGGGGGCTACAATGAGCAGTTCTTC
j_gene: TRBJ2-1
abundance: NA
len: 15
d_gene: NA
v_gene: TRBV4-2

CDR3aa: CASSEARLAVYEQYF
CDR3nt: TGTGCCAGCAGTGAAGCTCGGCTAGCGGTCTACGAGCAGTACTTC
j_gene: TRBJ2-7
abundance: NA
len: 15
d_gene: TRBD2
v_gene: TRBV6-1

CDR3aa: CASSPTRQASGNTIYF
CDR3nt: TGCGCCAGCAGTCCCACCCGACAGGCCTCTGGAAACACCATATATTTT
j_gene: TRBJ1-3
abundance: NA
len: 16
d_gene: NA
v_gene: TRBV5-1